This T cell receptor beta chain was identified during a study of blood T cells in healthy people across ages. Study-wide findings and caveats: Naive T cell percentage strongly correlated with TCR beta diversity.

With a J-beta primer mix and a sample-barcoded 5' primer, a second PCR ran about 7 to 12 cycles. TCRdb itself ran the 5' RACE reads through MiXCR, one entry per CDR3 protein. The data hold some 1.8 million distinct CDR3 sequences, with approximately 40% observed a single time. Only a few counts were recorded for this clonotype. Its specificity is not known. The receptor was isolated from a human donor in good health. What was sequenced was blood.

The CDR3 nucleotides read TGTGCCAGCAGTCCTAGTCAGACCGGGGAGCTGTTTTTT. Translated, it gives CASSPSQTGELFF. The rearrangement links TRBV12-3 or TRBV12-4 to TRBJ2-2; D gene ambiguous. The CDR3 runs 13 residues. V was shortened by 5 bases and J by 5 bases, with 9 bases between the two germline ends.